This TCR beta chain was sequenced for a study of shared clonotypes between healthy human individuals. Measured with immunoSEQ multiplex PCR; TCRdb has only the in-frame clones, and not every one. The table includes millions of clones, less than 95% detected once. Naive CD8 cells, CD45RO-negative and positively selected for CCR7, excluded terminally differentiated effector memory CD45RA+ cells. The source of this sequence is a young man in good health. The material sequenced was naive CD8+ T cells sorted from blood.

The CDR3 DNA sequence: TGCGCCAGCAGTCCCGAGAGAGATACGCAGTATTTT. Translation: CASSPERDTQYF. This sequence joins TRBV4-1 and TRBJ2-3; no clear D gene. The CDR3 has 12 residues. Germline V CDR1 and CDR2: MGHRA, YSYEKL. V was shortened by 6 bases and J by 5 bases, with 9 bases between the two germline ends.